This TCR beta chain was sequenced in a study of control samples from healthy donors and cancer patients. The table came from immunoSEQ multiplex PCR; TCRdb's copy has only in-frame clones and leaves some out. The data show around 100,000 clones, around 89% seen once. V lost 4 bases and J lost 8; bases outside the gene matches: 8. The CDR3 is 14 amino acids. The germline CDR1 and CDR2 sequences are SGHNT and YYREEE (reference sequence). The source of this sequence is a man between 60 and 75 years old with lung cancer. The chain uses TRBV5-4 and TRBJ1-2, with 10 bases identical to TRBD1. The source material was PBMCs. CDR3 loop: CASSRQGADVGYTF. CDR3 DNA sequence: TGTGCCAGCAGCCGACAGGGGGCTGACGTCGGCTACACCTTC. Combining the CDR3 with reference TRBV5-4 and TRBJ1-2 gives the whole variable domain ETGVTQSPTHLIKTRGQQVTLRCSSQSGHNTVSWYQQALGQGPQFIFQYYREEENGRGNFPPRFSGLQFPNYSSELNVNALELDDSALYLCASSRQGADVGYTFGSGTRLTVV.